These T cell receptor beta chains were read from a single sample in a study of naive and memory T cell subsets. TCRdb recomputed calls from the UMI-ligation and nested PCR reads with MiXCR, one row per CDR3 protein. The sample consists of approximately 140,000 distinct CDR3 sequences, about 18% of them appearing once. Sequencing was carried out using naive CD4+ T cells from blood. Every receptor here comes from a human donor in good health. The CDR3 runs from the conserved cysteine through the conserved F or W. The order of the fields is clone size, V gene, D gene, J gene, CDR3 DNA, CDR3 protein. A D gene is named only where the DNA matches it firmly. Size is omitted from some rows. Given values are once, few, many or a class for expanded clones.

many,TRBV5-4,TRBD2,TRBJ2-5,TGTGCCAGCAGCCCGCGGGAGGTTCAGCGAGAGACCCAGTACTTC,CASSPREVQRETQYF
-,TRBV6-6,TRBD1,TRBJ2-3,TGTGCCAGCCGGGCGGCAGGGGGAGATACGCAGTATTTT,CASRAAGGDTQYF
once,TRBV29-1,TRBD2,TRBJ2-1,TGCAGCGTTTTAGCGGGAGGTGGCAATGAGCAGTTCTTC,CSVLAGGGNEQFF
-,TRBV28,-,TRBJ2-3,TGTGCCAGCAGTTTAATTCGGGTCGGGGGAGATACGCAGTATTTT,CASSLIRVGGDTQYF
few,TRBV2,TRBD2,TRBJ2-3,TGTGCCAGCAGCGGGGGGGAGGCAGATACGCAGTATTTT,CASSGGEADTQYF
-,TRBV7-2,-,TRBJ1-4,TGTGCCAGCAGTCCCTTTGTGGAGGAAAAACTGTTTTTT,CASSPFVEEKLFF
few,TRBV3-2,-,TRBJ2-7,TGTGCCAGCAGCCAAGATTCCGTCGACAAACCATCCTACGAGCAGTACTTC,CASSQDSVDKPSYEQYF
-,TRBV5-8,TRBD2,TRBJ2-2,TGTGCCAGCAGCGAGACTAGCGGGAGCGCCCGCACCGGGGAGCTGTTTTTT,CASSETSGSARTGELFF
-,TRBV19,-,TRBJ2-1,TGTGCCAGTAGTCCGGGTGAAACTAGCAGGCATGAGCAGTTCTTC,CASSPGETSRHEQFF
-,TRBV20-1,-,TRBJ2-1,TGCAGTGCTAGAGATCCCCTAGCCGGCCCACCGTTCTTC,CSARDPLAGPPFF
many,TRBV20-1,TRBD2,TRBJ2-1,TGCAGTGCTCACCCCCGCGGGAGGAAAAATGAGCAGTTCTTC,CSAHPRGRKNEQFF
few,TRBV2,-,TRBJ2-1,TGTGCCAGCAGGGACCCCCTAGCGCTAAAGGGTCACAATGAGCAGTTCTTC,CASRDPLALKGHNEQFF
few,TRBV7-2,-,TRBJ1-3,TGTGCCAGCAGCTTAGTACAGCAGTCTGGAAACACCATATATTTT,CASSLVQQSGNTIYF
few,TRBV18,-,TRBJ2-1,TGTGCCAGCTCACCGTTAGAGGCTGAATACAATGAGCAGTTCTTC,CASSPLEAEYNEQFF
-,TRBV7-2,TRBD2,TRBJ2-1,TGTGCCAGCAGCTTACTAGCGGGGAGGAATGAGCAGTTCTTC,CASSLLAGRNEQFF
few,TRBV7-2,-,TRBJ2-1,TGTGCCAGCAGCCCCGATTGGGGGTTTGATGAGCAGTTCTTC,CASSPDWGFDEQFF
-,TRBV18,-,TRBJ2-7,TGTGCCAGCTCACCATCAGGCGAGCAGTACTTC,CASSPSGEQYF
few,TRBV6-2/TRBV6-3,TRBD1,TRBJ1-6,TGTGCCAGCAGTGCCGCCGGGACAGGGTTGTCACCCCTCCACTTT,CASSAAGTGLSPLHF
few,TRBV7-9,-,TRBJ1-1,TGTGCCAGCAGCTCAGGGACGTATAATACTGAAGCTTTCTTT,CASSSGTYNTEAFF
few,TRBV12-3/TRBV12-4,-,TRBJ2-7,TGTGCCAGCAGTTTCGTTATAGGGAGCTACGAGCAGTACTTC,CASSFVIGSYEQYF
-,TRBV4-2,-,TRBJ2-1,TGTGCCAGCAGCCAAGACTACGAGGGAAGATATCCGTTCTTC,CASSQDYEGRYPFF
-,TRBV5-4,-,TRBJ2-5,TGTGCCAGCAGCTTGTTCCCCACCACCCGGGAGACCCAGTACTTC,CASSLFPTTRETQYF
once,TRBV6-2/TRBV6-3,-,TRBJ2-7,TGTACCAGCAGCAAACTCGGAAGCTCCTACGAGCAGTACTTC,CTSSKLGSSYEQYF
few,TRBV28,-,TRBJ2-5,TGTGCCAGCAGTTTAGTCAGACAAGAGACCCAGTACTTC,CASSLVRQETQYF
many,TRBV28,TRBD1,TRBJ2-7,TGTGCCAGCTCTATACCGGGACAGGCAGCCTACGAGCAGTACTTC,CASSIPGQAAYEQYF
-,TRBV7-9,TRBD2,TRBJ2-3,TGTGCCAGCAGCGCAGTAGCGGGAGTGACAGATACGCAGTATTTT,CASSAVAGVTDTQYF
-,TRBV20-1,-,TRBJ2-6,TGCAGTGCTAAAGCCAGGGTCGGGGCCAACGTCCTGACTTTC,CSAKARVGANVLTF
-,TRBV5-5,-,TRBJ2-1,TGTGCCAGCAGCCCGGGACTCCACAATGAGCAGTTCTTC,CASSPGLHNEQFF
few,TRBV30,TRBD2,TRBJ2-7,TGTGCCTGGAGTGCTAGCGGGAGCATCTCCTACGAGCAGTACTTC,CAWSASGSISYEQYF
few,TRBV3-1,TRBD2,TRBJ2-7,TGTGCCAGCAGCCCCGGACTAGCTACACTCTTACCTTACGAGCAGTACTTC,CASSPGLATLLPYEQYF
-,TRBV20-1,-,TRBJ2-2,TGCAGTGCTAGAGGAGATAACACCGGGGAGCTGTTTTTT,CSARGDNTGELFF
few,TRBV28,-,TRBJ1-1,TGTGCCAGCAGTCTCGGCGGGACACAGAACACTGAAGCTTTCTTT,CASSLGGTQNTEAFF
many,TRBV7-2,TRBD1,TRBJ2-7,TGTGCCAGCAGCTCCCGACAGGGCTCCTACGAGCAGTACTTC,CASSSRQGSYEQYF
-,TRBV19,-,TRBJ1-1,TGTGCCAGTAACACCCTCGGGCTTTCCCCTTTCTTT,CASNTLGLSPFF
few,TRBV19,-,TRBJ2-5,TGTGCCAGTAGTATCCGGGGCGGGGTCCAAGAGACCCAGTACTTC,CASSIRGGVQETQYF
many,TRBV6-2/TRBV6-3,-,TRBJ2-3,TGTGCCAGCAGTTACGTCGACAGGAGTTTTAACACAGATACGCAGTATTTT,CASSYVDRSFNTDTQYF
few,TRBV5-1,-,TRBJ1-1,TGCGCCAGCAGCTTTCATCAGGGAAGCAGCACTGAAGCTTTCTTT,CASSFHQGSSTEAFF
few,TRBV20-1,TRBD2,TRBJ2-4,TGCAGTGCTAGCGGGACTAGCGGGAGTGGGGCTATTCAGTACTTC,CSASGTSGSGAIQYF
few,TRBV10-3,-,TRBJ2-7,TGTGCCATCAGTGAGACTAGCTACGAGCAGTACTTC,CAISETSYEQYF
-,TRBV24-1,-,TRBJ2-1,TGTGCCACCAGTGAGTACAATGAGCAGTTCTTC,CATSEYNEQFF
few,TRBV19,-,TRBJ2-1,TGTGCCAGTAGTATTTTAGGGTATGAGCAGTTCTTC,CASSILGYEQFF
-,TRBV21-1,-,TRBJ2-3,TGTGCCAGCAGCCCCGCAGACACAGATACGCAGTATTTT,CASSPADTDTQYF
-,TRBV2,-,TRBJ1-2,TGTGCCAGCAGTGAACAGGGGCTTTACACCTTC,CASSEQGLYTF
many,TRBV28,-,TRBJ2-2,TGTGCCAGCATTGATTCGGGGGCGCGAGGGACCGGGGAGCTGTTTTTT,CASIDSGARGTGELFF
many,TRBV28,-,TRBJ1-2,TGTGCCAGCAGTTTAGGCGGGGACTATGGCTACACCTTC,CASSLGGDYGYTF
few,TRBV7-2,TRBD2,TRBJ2-1,TGTGCCAGCAGCTTGTCCGGGCTAGCGGGAGTCAATGAGCAGTTCTTC,CASSLSGLAGVNEQFF
-,TRBV24-1,-,TRBJ2-3,TGTGCCACCTCCAGGGGGAGTAGCGGAGCGGGAGATACGCAGTATTTT,CATSRGSSGAGDTQYF
-,TRBV5-1,-,TRBJ2-1,TGCGCCAGCACCGCGGAACCAGTTAATGAGCAGTTCTTC,CASTAEPVNEQFF
-,TRBV7-2,-,TRBJ1-1,TGTGCCAGCAGCTTCGGGACTGAAGCTTTCTTT,CASSFGTEAFF
few,TRBV24-1,TRBD2,TRBJ2-3,TGTGCCACCAGGGCTACTAGCGGGAGCGGCCCAGATACGCAGTATTTT,CATRATSGSGPDTQYF
many,TRBV20-1,TRBD1,TRBJ1-3,TGCAGTGCGGGACAGGAAATCTCTGGAAACACCATATATTTT,CSAGQEISGNTIYF